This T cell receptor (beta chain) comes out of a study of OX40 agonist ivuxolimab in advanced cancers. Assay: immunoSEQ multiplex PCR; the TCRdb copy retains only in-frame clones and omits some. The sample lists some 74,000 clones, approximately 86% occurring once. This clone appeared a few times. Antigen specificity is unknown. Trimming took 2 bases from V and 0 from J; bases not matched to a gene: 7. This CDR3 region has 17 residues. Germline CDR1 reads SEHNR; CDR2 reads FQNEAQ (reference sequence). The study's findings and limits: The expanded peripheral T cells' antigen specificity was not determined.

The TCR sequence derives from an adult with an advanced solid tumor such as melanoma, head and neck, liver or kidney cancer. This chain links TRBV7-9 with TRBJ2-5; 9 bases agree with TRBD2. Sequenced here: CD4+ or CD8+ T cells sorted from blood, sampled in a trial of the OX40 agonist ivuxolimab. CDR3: CASSLRLAGLYQETQYF. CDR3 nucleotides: TGTGCCAGCAGCTTAAGGCTAGCGGGGCTGTACCAAGAGACCCAGTACTTC.